The rows below give T cell receptor beta chains drawn from one sample of a study of control samples from healthy donors and cancer patients. Some clones are missing from TCRdb's copy, which holds only in-frame ones; the method was immunoSEQ multiplex PCR. Of about 140,000 clones detected, 88% appear once; the ten largest clones hold 1.5% to 2%. The sequenced material came from blood. The receptor set was obtained from a man between 18 and 29 years old in good health. Each CDR3 is given with its conserved first and last residue. Fields, in order: clone size, D gene, V gene, J gene, CDR3 DNA, CDR3 protein. The D gene is left open where the match is weak. Clone sizes are given selectively: once, few, many, or a class where the clone is expanded.

clone_size: -; d_call: -; v_call: TRBV7-2; j_call: TRBJ2-7; cdr3_nt: TGTGCCAGCAGCCTTAGAGACGGGAGCGAGCAGTACTTC; cdr3_aa: CASSLRDGSEQYF
clone_size: -; d_call: TRBD2; v_call: TRBV5-6; j_call: TRBJ2-5; cdr3_nt: TGTGCCAGCAGCTTGGCCGGTAGCGGGGGGGCCGGGACCCAGTACTTC; cdr3_aa: CASSLAGSGGAGTQYF
clone_size: -; d_call: -; v_call: TRBV29-1; j_call: TRBJ2-7; cdr3_nt: TGCAGCGTTGACGCGGGTGTGGAGCAGTACTTC; cdr3_aa: CSVDAGVEQYF
clone_size: -; d_call: TRBD2; v_call: TRBV5-6; j_call: TRBJ2-2; cdr3_nt: TGTGCCAGCAGCATGACTAGCGGGGGGCCAGGCTCGAACACCGGGGAGCTGTTTTTT; cdr3_aa: CASSMTSGGPGSNTGELFF
clone_size: -; d_call: -; v_call: TRBV6-2/TRBV6-3; j_call: TRBJ2-2; cdr3_nt: TGTGCCAGCAGTTACCCCAACACCGGGGAGCTGTTTTTT; cdr3_aa: CASSYPNTGELFF
clone_size: -; d_call: -; v_call: TRBV15; j_call: TRBJ2-5; cdr3_nt: TGTGCCACCAGCAGAGCGGGGCGGAGGTCGGGAGAGACCCAGTACTTC; cdr3_aa: CATSRAGRRSGETQYF
clone_size: -; d_call: -; v_call: TRBV11-2; j_call: TRBJ1-5; cdr3_nt: TGTGCCAGCAGCGGGACCGGGCCCAATCAGCCCCAGCATTTT; cdr3_aa: CASSGTGPNQPQHF
clone_size: -; d_call: -; v_call: TRBV9; j_call: TRBJ2-7; cdr3_nt: TGTGCCAGCAGCGTAGATGGGACCCCCTACGAGCAGTACTTC; cdr3_aa: CASSVDGTPYEQYF
clone_size: -; d_call: -; v_call: TRBV18; j_call: TRBJ2-3; cdr3_nt: TGTGCCAGCTCACCGAGGGACGTACGGGCAGATACGCAGTATTTT; cdr3_aa: CASSPRDVRADTQYF
clone_size: -; d_call: TRBD1; v_call: TRBV30; j_call: TRBJ1-1; cdr3_nt: TGTGCCTGGGCCCCGGACAGGGGAGCTGAAGCTTTCTTT; cdr3_aa: CAWAPDRGAEAFF
clone_size: -; d_call: -; v_call: TRBV5-4; j_call: TRBJ1-1; cdr3_nt: TGTGCCAGCAGCGATTGGGGCCTTCACACTGAAGCTTTCTTT; cdr3_aa: CASSDWGLHTEAFF
clone_size: -; d_call: -; v_call: TRBV11-2; j_call: TRBJ1-6; cdr3_nt: TGTGCCAGCAGCTTAAATTTGAGAACCCTCCACTTT; cdr3_aa: CASSLNLRTLHF
clone_size: -; d_call: TRBD1; v_call: TRBV28; j_call: TRBJ2-1; cdr3_nt: TGTGCCAGCACGGCTCCGGCAGGGGGTCTGAATGAGCAGTTCTTC; cdr3_aa: CASTAPAGGLNEQFF
clone_size: -; d_call: TRBD1; v_call: TRBV2; j_call: TRBJ2-7; cdr3_nt: TGTGCCAGCAGCCCAGGACAGGGGGCTTTCTACGAGCAGTACTTC; cdr3_aa: CASSPGQGAFYEQYF
clone_size: -; d_call: -; v_call: TRBV12-3/TRBV12-4; j_call: TRBJ2-3; cdr3_nt: TGTGCCAGCAGTTTGGGTCGGAATACGCAGTATTTT; cdr3_aa: CASSLGRNTQYF
clone_size: -; d_call: -; v_call: TRBV6-6; j_call: TRBJ1-1; cdr3_nt: TGTGCCAGCAGCCACGTCGGTAGGCCTGAAGCTTTCTTT; cdr3_aa: CASSHVGRPEAFF
clone_size: once; d_call: -; v_call: TRBV27; j_call: TRBJ2-7; cdr3_nt: TGTGCCAGCACCGTGTGGGGAGGACCCGGGTATGAGCAGTACTTC; cdr3_aa: CASTVWGGPGYEQYF
clone_size: -; d_call: -; v_call: TRBV7-9; j_call: TRBJ2-7; cdr3_nt: TGTGCCAGCAGTTCAGGACGGGACTACGAGCAGTACTTC; cdr3_aa: CASSSGRDYEQYF
clone_size: -; d_call: -; v_call: TRBV7-2; j_call: TRBJ1-3; cdr3_nt: TGTGCCAGCAGCCTTAATGGAAACACCATATATTTT; cdr3_aa: CASSLNGNTIYF
clone_size: -; d_call: -; v_call: TRBV5-5; j_call: TRBJ2-5; cdr3_nt: TGTGCCAGCAGCTCAACCATGGAGACCCAGTACTTC; cdr3_aa: CASSSTMETQYF
clone_size: -; d_call: -; v_call: TRBV7-2; j_call: TRBJ1-6; cdr3_nt: TGTGCCAGCAGCTTAGAGGCGGGACGGAATTCACCCCTCCACTTT; cdr3_aa: CASSLEAGRNSPLHF
clone_size: -; d_call: TRBD1; v_call: TRBV29-1; j_call: TRBJ2-1; cdr3_nt: TGCAGCGTTGAAGAATTACAGGGGGCGCAATATGAGCAGTTCTTC; cdr3_aa: CSVEELQGAQYEQFF
clone_size: -; d_call: -; v_call: TRBV19; j_call: TRBJ1-1; cdr3_nt: TGTGCCAGTAGCTATGACAGTAGGGTTGAAGCTTTCTTT; cdr3_aa: CASSYDSRVEAFF
clone_size: -; d_call: TRBD1; v_call: TRBV27; j_call: TRBJ1-6; cdr3_nt: TGTGCCAGCAGTCCACCTAGACAGGGGAAGAATTCACCCCTCCACTTT; cdr3_aa: CASSPPRQGKNSPLHF
clone_size: -; d_call: -; v_call: TRBV10-3; j_call: TRBJ1-6; cdr3_nt: TGTGCCACCAGGACAGACAATTCACCCCTCCACTTT; cdr3_aa: CATRTDNSPLHF
clone_size: -; d_call: -; v_call: TRBV2; j_call: TRBJ1-4; cdr3_nt: TGTGCCAGCAGGGCGGGGCTCTCGGGGAATGAAAAACTGTTTTTT; cdr3_aa: CASRAGLSGNEKLFF
clone_size: -; d_call: TRBD1; v_call: TRBV18; j_call: TRBJ2-5; cdr3_nt: TGTGCCAGCTCACCACGGTACCGGGACAGTCAAGAGACCCAGTACTTC; cdr3_aa: CASSPRYRDSQETQYF
clone_size: once; d_call: -; v_call: TRBV7-2; j_call: TRBJ2-7; cdr3_nt: TGTGCCAGCAGCCCCACAGGTGGGGAGCAGTACTTC; cdr3_aa: CASSPTGGEQYF
clone_size: -; d_call: -; v_call: TRBV13; j_call: TRBJ1-1; cdr3_nt: TGTGCCAGCAGCCTTCAGAGTACAGGGAACACTGAAGCTTTCTTT; cdr3_aa: CASSLQSTGNTEAFF
clone_size: once; d_call: -; v_call: TRBV5-1; j_call: TRBJ2-1; cdr3_nt: TGCGCCAGCAGCTCTGGGGGAGTAGCGAAGTCCTACAATGAGCAGTTCTTC; cdr3_aa: CASSSGGVAKSYNEQFF
clone_size: once; d_call: TRBD1; v_call: TRBV5-1; j_call: TRBJ2-7; cdr3_nt: TGCGCCAGCAGCCCCGGACAGGGGTGGCACGAGCAGTACTTC; cdr3_aa: CASSPGQGWHEQYF
clone_size: -; d_call: -; v_call: TRBV30; j_call: TRBJ2-2; cdr3_nt: TGTGCCTGGAGTCTACAGGGTTTGGGGACCGGGGAGCTGTTTTTT; cdr3_aa: CAWSLQGLGTGELFF
clone_size: once; d_call: TRBD1; v_call: TRBV5-4; j_call: TRBJ2-1; cdr3_nt: TGTGCCAGCAGCACCACCCCGGGACAGGGTCATTACAATGAGCAGTTCTTC; cdr3_aa: CASSTTPGQGHYNEQFF
clone_size: -; d_call: -; v_call: TRBV5-1; j_call: TRBJ2-1; cdr3_nt: TGCGCCACCACCGCGTCGGAGTTGGATGAGCAGTTCTTC; cdr3_aa: CATTASELDEQFF
clone_size: -; d_call: -; v_call: TRBV9; j_call: TRBJ2-2; cdr3_nt: TGTGCCAGCAGCCTCGACTGGGGGGAGCTGTTTTTT; cdr3_aa: CASSLDWGELFF
clone_size: -; d_call: -; v_call: TRBV7-2; j_call: TRBJ2-2; cdr3_nt: TGTGCCAGCAGCTTGGAGGAGGACCGTTCCGGGGAGCTGTTTTTT; cdr3_aa: CASSLEEDRSGELFF
clone_size: -; d_call: TRBD2; v_call: TRBV19; j_call: TRBJ2-1; cdr3_nt: TGTGCCAGTACTCACTCGGCGGCTAGCGGGGGGGGCTCCTACAATGAGCAGTTCTTC; cdr3_aa: CASTHSAASGGGSYNEQFF
clone_size: -; d_call: TRBD1; v_call: TRBV7-2; j_call: TRBJ1-6; cdr3_nt: TGTGCCAGCAGCACCCGGACAGGAGGAGGTTCACCCCTCCACTTT; cdr3_aa: CASSTRTGGGSPLHF
clone_size: -; d_call: TRBD2; v_call: TRBV9; j_call: TRBJ2-1; cdr3_nt: TGTGCCAGCAGCCCGCAGGGACTAGCGGGGGTCGAGCAGTTCTTC; cdr3_aa: CASSPQGLAGVEQFF
clone_size: -; d_call: -; v_call: TRBV30; j_call: TRBJ1-2; cdr3_nt: TGTGCCTGGAGCGGTCCGGGACCGAACTATGGCTACACCTTC; cdr3_aa: CAWSGPGPNYGYTF
clone_size: few; d_call: -; v_call: TRBV28; j_call: TRBJ1-2; cdr3_nt: TGTGCCAGCAGTTTAATTAGGGCTAGCTATGGCTACACCTTC; cdr3_aa: CASSLIRASYGYTF
clone_size: -; d_call: TRBD1; v_call: TRBV5-4; j_call: TRBJ2-3; cdr3_nt: TGTGCCAGCAGCTGGCCAGGGGGCTCAGATACGCAGTATTTT; cdr3_aa: CASSWPGGSDTQYF
clone_size: -; d_call: -; v_call: TRBV19; j_call: TRBJ1-5; cdr3_nt: TGTGCCAGTAGCTTACCAGGGAGCAATCAGCCCCAGCATTTT; cdr3_aa: CASSLPGSNQPQHF
clone_size: -; d_call: -; v_call: TRBV23-1; j_call: TRBJ2-2; cdr3_nt: TGCGCCAGCAGCGGCGGGCTAGCGATCAACACCGGGGAGCTGTTTTTT; cdr3_aa: CASSGGLAINTGELFF
clone_size: -; d_call: -; v_call: TRBV28; j_call: TRBJ1-2; cdr3_nt: TGTGCCACCAGATACCCCGTTATGCTGGATGGCTACACCTTC; cdr3_aa: CATRYPVMLDGYTF
clone_size: -; d_call: -; v_call: TRBV6-6; j_call: TRBJ1-1; cdr3_nt: TGTGCCAGCAGTCCCCGAGGCAGGGTGGTGTTCGACACTGAAGCTTTCTTT; cdr3_aa: CASSPRGRVVFDTEAFF
clone_size: once; d_call: TRBD1; v_call: TRBV7-2; j_call: TRBJ2-3; cdr3_nt: TGTGCCAGCAGCTTAGCTTCGACAGGGGGCGCTGGTACGCAGTATTTT; cdr3_aa: CASSLASTGGAGTQYF
clone_size: -; d_call: TRBD1; v_call: TRBV7-9; j_call: TRBJ1-6; cdr3_nt: TGTGCCAGCAGCTCCACAAGTGGACAGGGTGAGGATTCACCCCTCCACTTT; cdr3_aa: CASSSTSGQGEDSPLHF
clone_size: -; d_call: -; v_call: TRBV19; j_call: TRBJ2-7; cdr3_nt: TGTGCCAGTAGTATTGGGCAGTCCGAGCAGTACTTC; cdr3_aa: CASSIGQSEQYF
clone_size: -; d_call: -; v_call: TRBV27; j_call: TRBJ2-7; cdr3_nt: TGTGCCAGCAGTTCGGACAGAAACTCCTACGAGCAGTACTTC; cdr3_aa: CASSSDRNSYEQYF
clone_size: -; d_call: -; v_call: TRBV7-9; j_call: TRBJ2-1; cdr3_nt: TGTGCCAGCAGCTTAGGGGGGTCCTTTGGGGATGAGCAGTTCTTC; cdr3_aa: CASSLGGSFGDEQFF
clone_size: few; d_call: TRBD1; v_call: TRBV6-1; j_call: TRBJ1-1; cdr3_nt: TGTGCCAGCAGTGGCGGACAGGGGGTTTTTGATAAGAACACTGAAGCTTTCTTT; cdr3_aa: CASSGGQGVFDKNTEAFF